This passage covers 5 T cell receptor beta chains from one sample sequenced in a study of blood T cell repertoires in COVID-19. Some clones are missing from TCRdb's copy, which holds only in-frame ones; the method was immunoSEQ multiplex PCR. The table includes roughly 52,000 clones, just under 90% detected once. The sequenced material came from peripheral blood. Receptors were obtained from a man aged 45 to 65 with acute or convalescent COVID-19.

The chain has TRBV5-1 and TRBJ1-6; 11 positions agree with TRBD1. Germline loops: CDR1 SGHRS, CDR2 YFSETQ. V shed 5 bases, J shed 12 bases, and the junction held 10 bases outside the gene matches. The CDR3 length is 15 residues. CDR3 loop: CASSSSGQGEEPLHF. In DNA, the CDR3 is TGCGCCAGCAGTTCGTCGGGACAGGGGGAGGAACCCCTCCACTTT.

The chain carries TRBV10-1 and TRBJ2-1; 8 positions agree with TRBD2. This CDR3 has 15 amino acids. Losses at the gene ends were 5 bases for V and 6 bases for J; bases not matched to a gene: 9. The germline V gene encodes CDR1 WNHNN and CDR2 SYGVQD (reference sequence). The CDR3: CASSSSGGPRNEQFF. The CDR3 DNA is TGCGCCAGCAGTTCGAGCGGGGGACCCCGCAATGAGCAGTTCTTC.

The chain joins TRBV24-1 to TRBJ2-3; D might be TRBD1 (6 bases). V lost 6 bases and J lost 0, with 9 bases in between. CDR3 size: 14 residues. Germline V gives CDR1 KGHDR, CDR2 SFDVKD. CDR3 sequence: CATSTGISTDTQYF. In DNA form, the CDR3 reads TGTGCCACCAGTACAGGGATTAGCACAGATACGCAGTATTTT.

The CDR3 bases are TGTGCCAGCAGCTCCCGGGAGGGATCCGGGGAGCTGTTTTTT. It is translated as CASSSREGSGELFF. The chain is built from TRBV7-9 and TRBJ2-2; 8 bases align to TRBD2. Trimming at V came to 4 bases and at J to 6 bases, leaving 4 bases not matched to a gene. The CDR3 is made up of 14 amino acids. Germline CDR1 reads SEHNR; CDR2 reads FQNEAQ (reference sequence).

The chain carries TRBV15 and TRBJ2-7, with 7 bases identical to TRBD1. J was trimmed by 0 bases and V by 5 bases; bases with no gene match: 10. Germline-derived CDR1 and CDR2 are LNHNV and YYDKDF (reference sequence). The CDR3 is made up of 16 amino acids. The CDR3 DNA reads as TGTGCCACCAGCGGACCGGGACAGACCCTCTCCTACGAGCAGTACTTC. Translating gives CATSGPGQTLSYEQYF.